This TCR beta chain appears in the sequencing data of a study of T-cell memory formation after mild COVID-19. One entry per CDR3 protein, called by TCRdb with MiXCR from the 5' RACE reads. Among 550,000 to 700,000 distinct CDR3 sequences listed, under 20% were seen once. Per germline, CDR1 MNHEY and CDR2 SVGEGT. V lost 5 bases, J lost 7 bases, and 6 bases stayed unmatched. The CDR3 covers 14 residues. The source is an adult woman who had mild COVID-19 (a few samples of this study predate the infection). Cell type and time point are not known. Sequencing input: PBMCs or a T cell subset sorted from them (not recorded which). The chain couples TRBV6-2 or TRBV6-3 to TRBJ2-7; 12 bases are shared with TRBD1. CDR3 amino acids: CASSPGQGAKEQYF. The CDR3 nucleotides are TGTGCCAGCAGTCCGGGACAGGGGGCGAAAGAGCAGTACTTC.